Listed below are T cell receptor beta chains from one sample, sequenced in a study of T cells after yellow fever vaccination. From the 5' RACE reads, TCRdb called clonotypes with MiXCR, one entry per CDR3 protein. The sample lists 60,000 or so distinct CDR3 sequences; approximately 7% were seen once. Sample: CD8+ T cells sorted from PBMCs, taken on the day of the first yellow fever vaccination. The source is a man aged 18 to 29 who received the YFV17D yellow fever vaccine. The CDR3 runs from the conserved cysteine through the conserved F or W. The D gene is left open where the match is weak. Clone size is stated in some rows and not others, as once, few, many or a class when expanded.

clone_size	v_call	d_call	j_call	cdr3_aa	cdr3_nt
few	TRBV5-1	TRBD1	TRBJ2-7	CASSATGGSYEQYF	TGCGCCAGCAGCGCGACAGGGGGCTCGTACGAGCAGTACTTC
many	TRBV29-1	.	TRBJ2-2	CSVEGAESNTGELFF	TGCAGCGTTGAAGGAGCGGAATCTAACACCGGGGAGCTGTTTTTT
few	TRBV5-4	.	TRBJ2-6	CASSFGANVLTF	TGTGCCAGCAGCTTTGGGGCCAACGTCCTGACTTTC
few	TRBV7-8	.	TRBJ2-5	CASSPPGGEETQYF	TGTGCCAGCAGCCCCCCCGGCGGGGAAGAGACCCAGTACTTC
many	TRBV12-3/TRBV12-4	.	TRBJ2-2	CASGRGRTGELFF	TGTGCCAGCGGTAGGGGAAGGACCGGGGAGCTGTTTTTT
many	TRBV7-9	TRBD1	TRBJ2-5	CASSLLEQGARETQYF	TGTGCCAGCAGCTTATTAGAACAGGGGGCCCGAGAGACCCAGTACTTC
.	TRBV5-4	TRBD1	TRBJ2-5	CASSLQDRGRETQYF	TGTGCCAGCAGCTTGCAAGACAGGGGGCGAGAGACCCAGTACTTC
.	TRBV7-2	TRBD1	TRBJ2-2	CASSYRDRENMVTTGELFF	TGTGCCAGCAGCTACCGGGACAGGGAGAATATGGTGACCACCGGGGAGCTGTTTTTT
.	TRBV6-5	TRBD2	TRBJ2-2	CASSFGTGGSSGELFF	TGTGCCAGCAGTTTCGGCACGGGGGGGTCGTCCGGGGAGCTGTTTTTT
few	TRBV18	.	TRBJ2-1	CASSPWHPAYNEQFF	TGTGCCAGCTCACCTTGGCACCCTGCCTACAATGAGCAGTTCTTC
.	TRBV4-1	TRBD2	TRBJ2-3	CASSPLSSGGDTQYF	TGCGCCAGCAGCCCCCTCTCGAGCGGGGGAGATACGCAGTATTTT
many	TRBV15	TRBD1	TRBJ1-5	CATSRATTGGYNQPQHF	TGTGCCACCAGCAGAGCTACGACAGGGGGATACAATCAGCCCCAGCATTTT
.	TRBV7-8	.	TRBJ2-5	CASTPSEETQYF	TGTGCCAGCACCCCTAGCGAAGAGACCCAGTACTTC
.	TRBV18	TRBD2	TRBJ2-5	CASSPRTSGDSETQYF	TGTGCCAGCTCACCACGAACTAGCGGGGACTCAGAGACCCAGTACTTC
few	TRBV30	TRBD1	TRBJ2-5	CAWRRGRETQYF	TGTGCCTGGAGAAGGGGGCGAGAGACCCAGTACTTC
.	TRBV7-9	.	TRBJ2-1	CASSLVSDEQFF	TGTGCCAGCAGCTTAGTTTCCGATGAGCAGTTCTTC
.	TRBV7-2	TRBD1	TRBJ1-2	CASSLRDRGLVGYTF	TGTGCCAGCAGCCTAAGGGACAGGGGGCTGGTTGGCTACACCTTC
few	TRBV7-3	.	TRBJ1-6	CASSQTGSSYNSPLHF	TGTGCCAGCAGCCAGACAGGCAGCTCCTATAATTCACCCCTCCACTTT
many	TRBV28	.	TRBJ1-5	CASNTLELFGDQPQHF	TGTGCCAGCAACACCCTGGAGCTCTTCGGCGATCAGCCCCAGCATTTT
.	TRBV4-2	.	TRBJ1-5	CASSQGGGVFGNQPQHF	TGTGCCAGCAGCCAAGGGGGAGGGGTGTTTGGCAATCAGCCCCAGCATTTT
many	TRBV5-1	TRBD1	TRBJ2-1	CASSLAEGQLGNEQFF	TGCGCCAGCAGCTTGGCCGAGGGACAGTTAGGGAATGAGCAGTTCTTC
many	TRBV7-6	.	TRBJ2-2	CASSLEGPPDRELFF	TGTGCCAGCAGCCTAGAGGGACCGCCTGACCGGGAGCTGTTTTTT